This T cell receptor (beta chain) comes out of a study of beta chain features in type 1 diabetes. This clone was recorded a few times. Expressed TCRB transcripts were sequenced after all isolated RNA was converted to cDNA. Sequenced by immunoSEQ multiplex PCR; TCRdb stores in-frame clones only, minus some. Of some 45,000 clones in the sample, around 52% were seen once. V shed 2 bases and J shed 4 bases, with 21 bases lying between them. CDR3 size: 18 residues. Sequencing was carried out using Tregs from blood. The chain combines TRBV23-1 with TRBJ2-1; a weak D match, TRBD2 (6 bases). TRBV23-1 is known as an ORF, though its function is uncertain. This TCR was sampled from a young woman in good health. The DNA for the CDR3 is TGCGCCAGCAGTCAACCTCAGACAGCGGGCGATCCATACAATGAGCAGTTCTTC. The encoded protein is CASSQPQTAGDPYNEQFF.